The 29 T cell receptor beta chains listed next were all sequenced from one sample in a study of blood T cell repertoires in COVID-19. Assay used: immunoSEQ multiplex PCR; TCRdb lists only in-frame clones, some missing. The data show 100,000 or so clones, 82% seen once. The source material was peripheral blood. These receptors all come from a man between 50 and 59 years old with active or convalescent COVID-19.

This rearrangement joins TRBV6-5 to TRBJ1-3; TRBD1 matches at 11 bases. Trimming removed 6 bases from V and 6 bases from J; junction bases left unmatched: 1. The CDR3 loop spans 13 amino acids. CDR1 and CDR2 from the germline V gene are MNHEY and SVGAGI. The CDR3 spells CASRGQGENTIYF. In DNA form, the CDR3 reads TGTGCCAGCAGGGGACAGGGGGAAAACACCATATATTTT.

The V gene is TRBV7-2, the J gene TRBJ2-7, with a tentative D call TRBD1 (5 bases). With 4 bases removed from V and 5 bases from J, the gap between germline ends came to 18 bases. There are 15 residues in the CDR3. Germline loops: CDR1 SGHTA, CDR2 FQGNSA. For the CDR3, the DNA is TGTGCCAGCAGCTATATGACCCTACAGGTTAACGAGCAGTACTTC. Encoded protein: CASSYMTLQVNEQYF.

Only one count was recorded for this clone. V usage is TRBV7-8 and J usage is TRBJ2-1; 8 nucleotides match TRBD1. With V trimmed by 3 bases and J by 5 bases, 6 bases remained unmatched. The germline V gene encodes CDR1 SGHVS and CDR2 FQNEAQ. The CDR3 length is 15 residues. The CDR3 reads CASSLWTGSHNEQFF. The CDR3 DNA reads TGTGCCAGCAGCTTGTGGACAGGGTCTCACAATGAGCAGTTCTTC.

The chain combines TRBV11-2 with TRBJ2-3; 8 bases are shared with TRBD1. Germline values: CDR1 SGHAT, CDR2 FQNNGV. The V and J ends lost 0 bases and 7 bases, in that order; junction bases with no gene match: 15. This CDR3 has 18 amino acids. The CDR3 spells CASSLDPPGGMSGNTQYF. In DNA, the CDR3 is TGTGCCAGCAGCTTAGACCCCCCAGGGGGCATGTCGGGAAATACGCAGTATTTT.

The chain employs TRBV6-2 or TRBV6-3 and TRBJ2-3; the match to TRBD2 covers 10 bases. The CDR3 has 17 residues. The J segment lost 2 bases and the V segment lost 2 bases, leaving 7 bases of the junction unmatched. Germline V gene sequence: CDR1 MNHEY, CDR2 SVGEGT. The CDR3 DNA reads as TGTGCCAGCAGTTACCTCCCTAGCGGGAGATACACAGATACGCAGTATTTT. Translating gives CASSYLPSGRYTDTQYF.

The count of this clone is one. The genes are TRBV24-1 and TRBJ2-3; D possibly corresponds to TRBD1 (5 bases). Germline V CDR1 and CDR2: KGHDR, SFDVKD. The CDR3 consists of 15 residues. The ends were cut back, 3 bases at V and 2 bases at J, with 11 bases in the middle. CDR3 amino acids: CATSDGGAHTDTQYF. CDR3 DNA: TGTGCCACCAGTGATGGTGGGGCCCACACAGATACGCAGTATTTT.

This chain uses TRBV18 with TRBJ1-2; 8 bases map to TRBD1. J gave up 5 bases and V 5 bases, and 4 bases lay outside the gene matches. The CDR3 consists of 13 residues. Germline-derived CDR1 and CDR2 are KGHSH and LQKENI. CDR3 in DNA: TGTGCCAGCTCATCGGACAGGGAATATGGCTACACCTTC. Protein product: CASSSDREYGYTF. The variable domain in full, completed from reference TRBV18 and TRBJ1-2, reads NAGVMQNPRHLVRRRGQEARLRCSPMKGHSHVYWYRQLPEEGLKFMVYLQKENIIDESGMPKERFSAEFPKEGPSILRIQQVVRGDSAAYFCASSSDREYGYTFGSGTRLTVV.

This clone was counted only a few times. V usage is TRBV10-1 and J usage is TRBJ1-1; tentative D call: TRBD1 (6 bases). Trimming removed 4 bases at V and 6 bases at J, with 18 bases between. The CDR3 totals 15 residues. Germline V gives CDR1 WNHNN, CDR2 SYGVQD (reference sequence). This CDR3 reads CASSAEQGRSAEAFF. The CDR3 DNA sequence: TGCGCCAGCAGTGCAGAACAGGGAAGAAGTGCTGAAGCTTTCTTT.

This sequence joins TRBV6-5 and TRBJ2-5; 10 bases match TRBD1. CDR1 MNHEY and CDR2 SVGAGI come from the germline V gene. Germline trimming cut 4 bases from V and 3 bases from J; bases unmatched to any gene: 2. The CDR3 has 14 residues. CDR3 in amino acids: CASSSDRGEETQYF. The CDR3, as DNA: TGTGCCAGCAGTTCGGACAGGGGGGAAGAGACCCAGTACTTC.

The chain employs TRBV7-9 and TRBJ2-5; TRBD2 matches 16 bases. The CDR3 is 16 amino acids. V lost 6 bases to trimming and J lost 4 bases; unmatched junction nucleotides: 5. In germline, CDR1 is SEHNR, CDR2 FQNEAQ (reference sequence). This chain's CDR3 is CASRSGTSGGAETQYF. The CDR3 DNA follows: TGTGCCAGCAGATCCGGGACTAGCGGGGGGGCAGAGACCCAGTACTTC. Looking up the rest from reference TRBV7-9 and TRBJ2-5 gives the full variable domain: DTGVSQNPRHKITKRGQNVTFRCDPISEHNRLYWYRQTLGQGPEFLTYFQNEAQLEKSRLLSDRFSAERPKGSFSTLEIQRTEQGDSAMYLCASRSGTSGGAETQYFGPGTRLLVL.

As for this clone: In this CDR3 the conserved last residue, phenylalanine or tryptophan, is missing, so a read error is likely. No DNA is shown, since the ends of the CDR3 on it are uncertain; the CDR3 is the one TCRdb lists. The gene calls are TRBV18 and TRBJ2-3; the D segment call TRBD2 is taken from the table without a DNA check. Germline loops: CDR1 KGHSH, CDR2 LQKENI. The CDR3 is made up of 15 amino acids, end residues included. CDR3 sequence: CASSPNPTSEREGSS.

The chain uses TRBV2 and TRBJ2-3; 12 bases are a match to TRBD2. The CDR3 is 18 residues long. Germline V gives CDR1 SNHLY, CDR2 FYNNEI. J lost 0 bases, V lost 4 bases, and 8 bases had no gene match. CDR3 protein: CASSAASGGDASTDTQYF. In DNA, the CDR3 is TGTGCCAGCAGTGCCGCTAGCGGGGGGGATGCTAGCACAGATACGCAGTATTTT.

V gene TRBV5-1 combines with J gene TRBJ2-7; 8 bases match TRBD2. Per germline, CDR1 SGHRS and CDR2 YFSETQ. Germline trimming cut 6 bases from V and 4 bases from J; bases unmatched to any gene: 12. This CDR3 has 15 residues. This chain's CDR3 is CASTLGGSGEYEQYF. In DNA, the CDR3 is TGCGCCAGCACCCTGGGTGGTAGCGGGGAGTACGAGCAGTACTTC.

The CDR3 sequence: CASSEGQTYEQYF. The DNA of the CDR3 is TGTGCCAGCAGTGAAGGACAGACCTACGAGCAGTACTTC. This chain links TRBV2 with TRBJ2-7, with D perhaps TRBD1 (5 bases). The CDR3 has 13 amino acids. Trimming stripped 1 base from V and 2 bases from J, with 6 bases between. Germline CDR1 SNHLY, CDR2 FYNNEI.

V is TRBV6-6 and J is TRBJ2-1, with D unclear. The germline V gene encodes CDR1 MNHNY and CDR2 SVGAGI (reference sequence). Deletions cut 2 bases from V and 9 bases from J, with 5 bases between. The CDR3 totals 11 residues. CDR3 DNA: TGTGCCAGCAGTTACATCGGTGAGCAGTTCTTC. As protein: CASSYIGEQFF.

V usage is TRBV5-1 and J usage is TRBJ2-7; 11 positions agree with TRBD1. This CDR3 has 14 amino acids. Unmatched junction bases numbered 6, after V lost 4 bases and J lost 6 bases. CDR1 is SGHRS and CDR2 is YFSETQ in the germline V gene. CDR3 nucleotides: TGCGCCAGCAGCGGTAGGACAGGGGGCCGCGAGCAGTACTTC. Translation gives CASSGRTGGREQYF. Looking up the rest from reference TRBV5-1 and TRBJ2-7 gives the full variable domain: KAGVTQTPRYLIKTRGQQVTLSCSPISGHRSVSWYQQTPGQGLQFLFEYFSETQRNKGNFPGRFSGRQFSNSRSEMNVSTLELGDSALYLCASSGRTGGREQYFGPGTRLTVT.

This clone was detected ten times or more. Written as DNA, the CDR3 is TGTGCCAGCAGTGAACTCGCTAGCGGGGGGGCAACCTACAATGAGCAGTTCTTC. Its translation is CASSELASGGATYNEQFF. This rearrangement joins TRBV2 to TRBJ2-1; 12 bases align to TRBD2. The CDR3 extends over 18 amino acids. Germline V gene data show CDR1 as SNHLY and CDR2 as FYNNEI. After removal of 2 bases from V and 2 bases from J, the junction contained 7 bases not matched to a gene. The full variable domain, with the rest looked up from reference TRBV2 and TRBJ2-1, is EPEVTQTPSHQVTQMGQEVILRCVPISNHLYFYWYRQILGQKVEFLVSFYNNEISEKSEIFDDQFSVERPDGSNFTLKIRSTKLEDSAMYFCASSELASGGATYNEQFFGPGTRLTVL.

This clone was seen only once. V gene TRBV5-6 combines with J gene TRBJ1-6; 7 bases agree with TRBD1. The CDR3 is made up of 14 amino acids. The V gene end was trimmed by 4 bases and the J gene end by 9 bases; junction bases not matched to a gene: 7. Germline-derived CDR1 and CDR2 are SGHDT and YYEEEE. The CDR3: CASSNTGESSPLHF. The CDR3 DNA follows: TGTGCCAGCAGCAATACAGGGGAAAGTTCACCCCTCCACTTT.

This chain uses TRBV13 with TRBJ2-7; tentative D call: TRBD2 (7 bases). CDR1 is PRHDT, CDR2 FYEKMQ, per germline (reference sequence). The CDR3 is 14 amino acids. V was trimmed by 5 bases and J by 5 bases, leaving 16 bases between them. The CDR3 bases are TGTGCCAGCAGCCGAGGGGGGGGCCAGGACGAGCAGTACTTC. This encodes CASSRGGGQDEQYF.

The chain has TRBV29-1 and TRBJ1-4, with D possibly matching TRBD1 (5 bases). The CDR3 is made up of 12 amino acids. Germline assignment: CDR1 SQVTM and CDR2 ANQGSEA. Trimming took off 4 bases at V and 7 bases at J, with 10 bases between the two ends. CDR3 nucleotides: TGCAGCGTTGGGGGGGGGAGTGAAAAACTGTTTTTT. This encodes CSVGGGSEKLFF.

Written as DNA, the CDR3 is TGTGCCAGCAGCCCCGCCATGGGTAACAGGGTTGTATTCGGGGCCAAAAACATTCAGTACTTC. Translating it yields CASSPAMGNRVVFGAKNIQYF. The chain combines TRBV28 with TRBJ2-4, with D perhaps TRBD1 (6 bases). The germline V gene encodes CDR1 MDHEN and CDR2 SYDVKM. The CDR3 spans 21 residues. V was cut by 6 bases and J by 1 base, with 31 bases left in between. The full variable domain, with the rest looked up from reference TRBV28 and TRBJ2-4, is DVKVTQSSRYLVKRTGEKVFLECVQDMDHENMFWYRQDPGLGLRLIYFSYDVKMKEKGDIPEGYSVSREKKERFSLILESASTNQTSMYLCASSPAMGNRVVFGAKNIQYFGAGTRLSVL.

CDR3: CASSSQQGGGEQYF. CDR3 DNA sequence: TGTGCCAGCAGTTCTCAACAGGGGGGAGGGGAGCAGTACTTC. The V call is TRBV28, the J call TRBJ2-7; D perhaps matches TRBD1 (8 bases). The germline CDR1 and CDR2 sequences are MDHEN and SYDVKM. CDR3 length equals 14 residues. V lost 4 bases, J lost 7 bases, and 17 bases lay in between.

V is TRBV5-8 and J is TRBJ2-6; D might be TRBD1 (5 bases). Germline values: CDR1 SGHTS, CDR2 YDEGEE. V shed 4 bases and J shed 0 bases, with 11 bases lying between them. The CDR3 length is 16 residues. Written as DNA, the CDR3 is TGTGCCAGCAGCCCCAGGGTCCTCTCTGGGGCCAACGTCCTGACTTTC. This encodes CASSPRVLSGANVLTF.

This chain connects TRBV10-2 to TRBJ2-3; no definite D call. V dropped 9 bases and J dropped 0 bases, with 10 bases sitting between them. Germline V gene lookup returns CDR1 WSHSY and CDR2 SAAADI. The CDR3 totals 13 residues. The CDR3: CASVKTSTDTQYF. As DNA, the CDR3 is TGCGCCAGTGTGAAAACTAGCACAGATACGCAGTATTTT.

The chain links TRBV12-3 or TRBV12-4 to TRBJ2-3; 8 bases line up with TRBD1. V was clipped by 7 bases and J by 5 bases; unmatched bases: 5. This CDR3 is 13 amino acids long. CDR3 residues: CASNTQGVDTQYF. CDR3 nucleotides: TGTGCCAGCAATACACAGGGGGTAGATACGCAGTATTTT.

This chain uses TRBV7-9 with TRBJ2-2; TRBD1 agrees at 9 bases. The CDR3 sequence is 13 residues long. Germline V gives CDR1 SEHNR, CDR2 FQNEAQ (reference sequence). Trimming removed 8 bases from V and 6 bases from J; junction bases left unmatched: 4. DNA for the CDR3: TGTGCCAGCTGGGGACAGGGCGCCGGGGAGCTGTTTTTT. Encoded protein: CASWGQGAGELFF.

The chain carries TRBV19 and TRBJ1-5; D gene uncertain. The CDR3 consists of 14 residues. Trimming removed 3 bases at V and 4 bases at J, with 10 bases between. Looked up from germline, CDR1 is LNHDA and CDR2 is SQIVND (reference sequence). The CDR3 sequence is CASSIEEVNQPQHF. CDR3 nucleotides: TGTGCCAGTAGTATTGAGGAGGTGAATCAGCCCCAGCATTTT.

The rearrangement joins TRBV27 to TRBJ1-1; a possible D gene is TRBD1 (5 bases). Germline V gene data show CDR1 as MNHEY and CDR2 as SMNVEV (reference sequence). The CDR3 loop spans 12 amino acids. Between the trimmed V and J ends, which lost 5 bases and 4 bases, there was a span of 8 bases. Here the CDR3 DNA reads TGTGCCAGCAGTACGCAGGGCACTGAAGCTTTCTTT. Translation gives CASSTQGTEAFF.

The chain recombines TRBV15 with TRBJ2-4; D is unclear. Trimming took 4 bases from V and 6 from J, leaving 19 bases between them. This CDR3 spans 16 amino acids. Looked up from germline, CDR1 is LNHNV and CDR2 is YYDKDF (reference sequence). DNA of the CDR3: TGTGCCACCAGCAATGTCGCGAGCACCCGCCCAAACATTCAGTACTTC. It codes for CATSNVASTRPNIQYF.